The 22 T cell receptor beta chains below were found in one sample sequenced in a study of OX40 agonist ivuxolimab in advanced cancers. TCRdb's copy holds only in-frame clones and misses some; the assay was immunoSEQ multiplex PCR. This sample has about 27,000 clones; under 90% occur once, and the top ten carry approximately 29%. The specimen comprised CD4+ or CD8+ T cells sorted from blood, sampled in a trial of the OX40 agonist ivuxolimab. The source is an adult with an advanced solid tumor such as melanoma, head and neck, liver or kidney cancer.

The CDR3 region is CASSLDFDYEQFF. DNA for the CDR3: TGTGCCAGCAGCTTGGACTTCGATTATGAGCAGTTCTTC. The V and J genes are TRBV5-4 and TRBJ2-1; D not certain. The CDR3 extends over 13 amino acids. V gave up 0 bases and J gave up 8 bases, with 9 bases separating them. CDR1 SGHNT and CDR2 YYREEE come from the germline V gene (reference sequence).

The J gene is TRBJ1-5, the V gene TRBV27; 8 bases fit TRBD1. The CDR3 spans 14 residues. CDR1 and CDR2 from the germline V gene are MNHEY and SMNVEV (reference sequence). V lost 8 bases, J lost 4 bases, and 7 bases stayed unmatched. The CDR3 nucleotides read TGTGCCAGCCGGCCCCAGGGGGCGAATCAGCCCCAGCATTTT. Protein: CASRPQGANQPQHF.

This clone was detected once. The chain carries TRBV9 and TRBJ2-2, with TRBD1 matching over 11 bases. This CDR3 spans 17 amino acids. Germline V gives CDR1 SGDLS, CDR2 YYNGEE. Unmatched junction bases numbered 9, after V lost 3 bases and J lost 5 bases. The CDR3 DNA is TGTGCCAGCAGCGGACGGACAGGGGGCGACTTAACCGGGGAGCTGTTTTTT. Protein sequence: CASSGRTGGDLTGELFF.

The V gene is TRBV6-1, the J gene TRBJ2-7; TRBD1 or TRBD2 may be the D gene (5 bases each). This CDR3 comprises 17 residues. Trimming left V 4 bases short and J 2 bases short, with 21 bases between. Germline loops: CDR1 MNHNS, CDR2 SASEGT. Written as DNA, the CDR3 is TGTGCCAGCAGTGTTTCTTGGCCCGGGGACGCACCCTACGAGCAGTACTTC. Its protein product is CASSVSWPGDAPYEQYF.

V and J are TRBV9 and TRBJ1-1; TRBD1 matches 9 bases. V was clipped by 3 bases and J by 4 bases; unmatched bases: 7. The CDR3 contains 15 residues. Germline V gives CDR1 SGDLS, CDR2 YYNGEE. CDR3 residues: CASSATGGVGTEAFF. The CDR3 DNA reads TGTGCCAGCAGCGCGACAGGGGGTGTAGGCACTGAAGCTTTCTTT.

The V call is TRBV4-1, the J call TRBJ2-1; 9 nucleotides line up with TRBD1. Germline CDR1 is MGHRA and CDR2 is YSYEKL. The V and J ends lost 1 base and 3 bases, in that order; junction bases with no gene match: 7. This CDR3 is built from 17 residues. The CDR3 reads CASSQGIPGQGYNEQFF. The CDR3 DNA reads as TGCGCCAGCAGCCAAGGAATACCGGGACAGGGCTACAATGAGCAGTTCTTC.

This CDR3 is CASSLGAGGEQYF. As DNA, the CDR3 is TGTGCCAGCAGCTTAGGAGCGGGAGGGGAGCAGTACTTC. The chain joins TRBV7-9 to TRBJ2-7; 10 bases are a match to TRBD2. The germline V gene encodes CDR1 SEHNR and CDR2 FQNEAQ (reference sequence). V gave up 1 base and J gave up 7 bases; unmatched junction bases: 1. CDR3 size: 13 residues.

This clone has a single count. The chain links TRBV10-3 to TRBJ1-4; 9 bases agree with TRBD1. The CDR3 is made up of 17 amino acids. J was trimmed by 8 bases and V by 0 bases; bases with no gene match: 10. CDR1 is ENHRY and CDR2 is SYGVKD in the germline V gene. CDR3: CAISESDGTGSAEKLFF. The CDR3, as DNA: TGTGCCATCAGTGAGTCCGACGGGACAGGGTCGGCGGAAAAACTGTTTTTT.

V and J are TRBV19 and TRBJ1-5; possibly TRBD1 for D (5 bases). The length of the CDR3 is 15 residues. Germline-derived CDR1 and CDR2 are LNHDA and SQIVND (reference sequence). V was trimmed by 10 bases and J by 4 bases, leaving 20 bases between them. The CDR3 loop is CATKGVTELNQPQHF. Here the CDR3 DNA reads TGTGCCACCAAAGGGGTCACAGAGCTAAATCAGCCCCAGCATTTT.

The rearrangement uses TRBV10-3 and TRBJ1-4; TRBD1 agrees at 9 bases. The CDR3 has 15 residues. The J segment lost 2 bases and the V segment lost 5 bases, leaving 3 bases of the junction unmatched. Germline CDR1 and CDR2: ENHRY and SYGVKD. The CDR3 reads CAISPGQGTNEKLFF. The CDR3 DNA is TGTGCCATCAGTCCCGGACAGGGGACTAATGAAAAACTGTTTTTT.

The chain employs TRBV29-1 and TRBJ2-3, with a weak D call TRBD2 (5 bases). The germline gives CDR1 SQVTM, CDR2 ANQGSEA. V was shortened by 7 bases and J by 4 bases, with 15 bases between the two germline ends. This CDR3 is built from 13 residues. The CDR3 loop reads CSASFGRADTQYF. In DNA form, the CDR3 reads TGCAGCGCCTCCTTTGGGCGGGCAGATACGCAGTATTTT.

This clone was recorded a few times. The chain employs TRBV15 and TRBJ2-1; 9 bases are a match to TRBD2. V lost 4 bases and J lost 5; bases outside the gene matches: 9. The germline V gene has CDR1 LNHNV and CDR2 YYDKDF (reference sequence). This CDR3 has 16 residues. In nucleotides, the CDR3 is TGTGCCACCAGCATTTTCACTAGCGGGTTTGACAATGAGCAGTTCTTC. It specifies CATSIFTSGFDNEQFF.

The chain combines TRBV7-2 with TRBJ1-5; D is unresolved. CDR1 and CDR2 (germline): SGHTA, FQGNSA. V dropped 1 base and J dropped 2 bases, with 12 bases sitting between them. The CDR3 totals 16 residues. The CDR3 loop reads CASSLGGDWRNQPQHF. Written as DNA, the CDR3 is TGTGCCAGCAGCTTAGGCGGGGATTGGCGCAATCAGCCCCAGCATTTT. Supplemented by reference TRBV7-2 and TRBJ1-5, the full variable domain reads GAGVSQSPSNKVTEKGKDVELRCDPISGHTALYWYRQSLGQGLEFLIYFQGNSAPDKSGLPSDRFSAERTGGSVSTLTIQRTQQEDSAVYLCASSLGGDWRNQPQHFGDGTRLSIL.

This rearrangement joins TRBV29-1 to TRBJ2-4; TRBD1 agrees at 10 bases. Per germline, CDR1 SQVTM and CDR2 ANQGSEA. This CDR3 is 15 amino acids long. With 4 bases clipped from V and 7 bases from J, the junction kept 10 bases outside the gene matches. In DNA form, the CDR3 reads TGCAGCGTTGGCCTCTGGGACAGGGGAACTAACATTCAGTACTTC. Encoded protein: CSVGLWDRGTNIQYF.

The V gene is TRBV19, the J gene TRBJ1-1; D gene ambiguous. V lost 0 bases and J 1 base, leaving 12 bases between the germline ends. Germline CDR1 LNHDA, CDR2 SQIVND (reference sequence). The CDR3 has 16 residues. For the CDR3, the DNA is TGTGCCAGTAGTATAGATCAAGGCTGGGGGAACACTGAAGCTTTCTTT. It is translated as CASSIDQGWGNTEAFF.

The chain uses TRBV28 and TRBJ2-7; 14 bases are a match to TRBD2. The germline gives CDR1 MDHEN, CDR2 SYDVKM. V was clipped by 3 bases and J by 4 bases; unmatched bases: 5. The CDR3 runs 16 residues. CDR3 sequence reads: CASSFGTSGRVYEQYF. In nucleotides, the CDR3 is TGTGCCAGCAGTTTTGGGACTAGCGGGAGAGTTTACGAGCAGTACTTC.

In DNA form, the CDR3 reads TGTGCCAGCAGTTACTCAGCGGGAGATACCCACGAGCAGTACTTC. Its protein is CASSYSAGDTHEQYF. V gene TRBV6-6 combines with J gene TRBJ2-7; 8 bases are a match to TRBD2. The CDR3 is made up of 15 amino acids. The germline V gene has CDR1 MNHNY and CDR2 SVGAGI (reference sequence). The trim removed 0 bases at V and 5 bases at J, leaving 6 bases unmatched.

The chain is built from TRBV21-1 and TRBJ1-2; TRBD1 is the table's D call, not checked against the DNA. TRBV21-1 is an annotated pseudogene. The CDR3 runs to 12 residues. This CDR3 reads CASSPHRDGYTF. CDR3 coding DNA: TGTGCCAGCAGCCCGCACAGGGACGGCTACACCTTC.

The chain carries TRBV2 and TRBJ1-5; 7 nucleotides line up with TRBD1. This CDR3 spans 14 amino acids. V lost 7 bases and J lost 3; bases outside the gene matches: 6. Germline V gene lookup returns CDR1 SNHLY and CDR2 FYNNEI. Here the CDR3 DNA reads TGTGCCAGCATCGGGGGACAGTACAATCAGCCCCAGCATTTT. This sequence encodes CASIGGQYNQPQHF. Combining the CDR3 with reference TRBV2 and TRBJ1-5 gives the whole variable domain EPEVTQTPSHQVTQMGQEVILRCVPISNHLYFYWYRQILGQKVEFLVSFYNNEISEKSEIFDDQFSVERPDGSNFTLKIRSTKLEDSAMYFCASIGGQYNQPQHFGDGTRLSIL.

The chain is built from TRBV2 and TRBJ1-2, with TRBD1 as a possible D gene (6 bases). Trimming left V 1 base short and J 9 bases short, with 18 bases between. The CDR3 has 15 residues. The germline gives CDR1 SNHLY, CDR2 FYNNEI. The CDR3: CASSEEGRGRYSYTF. In DNA, the CDR3 is TGTGCCAGCAGTGAAGAAGGCAGGGGCCGATACAGCTACACCTTC.

The chain has TRBV6-1 and TRBJ2-2; 8 nucleotides agree with TRBD1. The CDR3 covers 15 residues. Unmatched junction bases numbered 5, after V lost 2 bases and J lost 6 bases. Germline lookup yields CDR1 MNHNS and CDR2 SASEGT. The CDR3 sequence is CASSEFTGGSGELFF. CDR3 nucleotide sequence: TGTGCCAGCAGTGAATTCACAGGGGGATCCGGGGAGCTGTTTTTT.

The rearrangement uses TRBV9 and TRBJ2-1, with D possibly TRBD1 on 6 matching bases. Looked up from germline, CDR1 is SGDLS and CDR2 is YYNGEE. V was pared by 3 bases and J by 3 bases, with 13 bases between. This CDR3 comprises 15 residues. The CDR3 protein is CASSETGEHYNEQFF. In DNA form, the CDR3 reads TGTGCCAGCAGCGAGACAGGTGAGCACTACAATGAGCAGTTCTTC.